Listed below are T cell receptor beta chains from one sample, sequenced in a study of cytomegalovirus exposure and HLA in healthy donors. TCRdb's table, derived via immunoSEQ multiplex PCR, lists solely in-frame clones and lacks some. Of 74,000 or so clones listed, over 65% were seen once; the top ten hold 2.5% to 3%. The material sequenced was PBMCs. All receptors derive from a man aged 45 to 65 in good health and CMV-seropositive. The CDR3 runs from the conserved cysteine through the conserved F or W. The order of the fields is J gene, V gene, CDR3 protein.

TRBJ2-7 | TRBV2 | CASRRDYSYEQYF
TRBJ2-1 | TRBV5-4 | CASSLGTSNEQFF
TRBJ2-3 | TRBV7-8 | CASLPRRTSGRMTDTQYF
TRBJ2-3 | TRBV4-3 | CASSQKTSGGTDTQYF
TRBJ2-1 | TRBV5-6 | CASSPGHLYNEQFF
TRBJ2-7 | TRBV5-4 | CASSPGTIFYEQYF
TRBJ1-1 | TRBV30 | CAWSGGVKRNTEAFF
TRBJ2-7 | TRBV10-1 | CASPCYEQYF
TRBJ2-3 | TRBV19 | CASQILGGTDTQYF
TRBJ2-5 | TRBV6-5 | CASSSGGREQYF
TRBJ2-7 | TRBV14 | CASSQEFMLQGYYEQYF
TRBJ1-5 | TRBV6-1 | CASSQTGLSNQPQHF
TRBJ1-2 | TRBV7-3 | CASSPGALQITGYTF
TRBJ1-5 | TRBV2 | CASSAGGTASNQPQHF
TRBJ1-5 | TRBV7-6 | CASSLGQGSNQPQHF
TRBJ1-1 | TRBV7-9 | CSSSLVRGLGNTEAFF
TRBJ2-1 | TRBV4-1 | CASSQVRQDTEQFF
TRBJ1-1 | TRBV4-1 | CASSQFGQNTEAFF
TRBJ2-1 | TRBV7-3 | CASSLGGSLNEQFF
TRBJ1-1 | TRBV2 | CASSTGTLNTEAFF
TRBJ2-5 | TRBV7-9 | CASSSQETQYF
TRBJ2-3 | TRBV7-8 | CASSFERSTDTQYF
TRBJ1-3 | TRBV10-3 | CAISDMGNTIYF
TRBJ1-1 | TRBV7-2 | CASIPGYTMNTEAFF
TRBJ1-5 | TRBV7-9 | CSSSQTGYGQPQHF
TRBJ2-1 | TRBV5-1 | CASSLTSGSLYEQFF
TRBJ2-2 | TRBV13 | CASSFLLRARPGELFF
TRBJ1-1 | TRBV5-5 | CASSPGTTEAFF
TRBJ2-2 | TRBV25-1 | CASRTESTGELFF
TRBJ2-7 | TRBV25-1 | CASSVRQLPYEQYF
TRBJ2-1 | TRBV5-5 | CASSYRGLAEINNEQFF
TRBJ2-2 | TRBV5-1 | CASSLVTSGNGELFF
TRBJ2-7 | TRBV9 | CASSVAPGRGADEQYF
TRBJ1-2 | TRBV5-6 | CASSAGTDNYGYTF
TRBJ2-3 | TRBV7-3 | CASSQGLPYTDTQYF
TRBJ2-7 | TRBV5-8 | CASSPDRGVFEQYF
TRBJ2-1 | TRBV7-3 | CASSLQGAYNEQFF
TRBJ2-7 | TRBV11-2 | CASSSGGNEFSYEQYF
TRBJ1-2 | TRBV5-1 | CASSPTRQSLDTNYGYTF
TRBJ2-7 | TRBV11-3 | CASSYSPLLSVQYF
TRBJ2-3 | TRBV7-3 | CASSPLTSGGWHTQYF
TRBJ2-1 | TRBV29-1 | CSVVLGGSYNEQFF
. | TRBV27 | CASSLGDRDEQYF
TRBJ1-3 | TRBV10-3 | CATQPWRGPGNTIYF
TRBJ2-7 | TRBV5-1 | CASSLEGTGYDEQYF
TRBJ2-1 | TRBV2 | CASSESRNSYNEQFF
TRBJ2-7 | TRBV7-2 | CASSLGLAAGEQYF
TRBJ2-3 | TRBV9 | CASTYGTGSTDTQYF
TRBJ2-7 | TRBV9 | CASSVGSSGYYEQYF
TRBJ2-5 | TRBV5-6 | CASSPPPAKTQYF
TRBJ2-1 | TRBV18 | CASSSLGLASDEQFF
TRBJ2-1 | TRBV6-5 | CASRGRSNEQFF
TRBJ2-1 | TRBV9 | CASSVLGLAGGHGEQFF
TRBJ1-1 | TRBV6-5 | CASSLQGLSTEAFF
TRBJ2-5 | TRBV14 | CASSQDFRTGRSETQYF
TRBJ2-7 | TRBV5-4 | CASSRTGTSGAYEQYF
TRBJ2-1 | TRBV5-1 | CASSFSGQSYNEQFF
TRBJ1-6 | TRBV6-6 | CASVPEVSSYNSPLHF
TRBJ2-5 | TRBV18 | CASSSGLAGVGETQYF